Shown below are 8 T cell receptor beta chains from a single sample sequenced in a study of T-cell memory formation after mild COVID-19. TCRdb fed the 5' RACE reads into MiXCR, producing one record per CDR3 protein. This sample has about 340,000 distinct CDR3 sequences; 10% to 15% occur once, and the top ten carry 20% to 25%. Sequencing input: PBMCs or a T cell subset sorted from them (not recorded which). The receptor source for this set is a man between 18 and 35 years old who had mild COVID-19 (a few samples of this study predate the infection). Cell type and time point are not known.

The chain recombines TRBV3-1 with TRBJ1-3, with D perhaps matching TRBD1 (5 bases). Germline V gene lookup returns CDR1 LGHDT and CDR2 YNNKEL (reference sequence). V lost 2 bases to trimming and J lost 0 bases, with 14 bases between them. The CDR3 is made up of 17 amino acids. The DNA for the CDR3 is TGTGCCAGCAGCCAACCCTCGGGACGAAGCTCTGGAAACACCATATATTTT. Translated: CASSQPSGRSSGNTIYF. Drawing the rest from reference TRBV3-1 and TRBJ1-3, the complete variable domain is DTAVSQTPKYLVTQMGNDKSIKCEQNLGHDTMYWYKQDSKKFLKIMFSYNNKELIINETVPNRFSPKSPDKAHLNLHINSLELGDSAVYFCASSQPSGRSSGNTIYFGEGSWLTVV.

In this sample, this clonotype turned up a few times. This chain uses TRBV7-9 with TRBJ2-2, with D maybe TRBD2 (5 bases). The CDR3 extends over 12 amino acids. V dropped 5 bases and J dropped 9 bases, with 10 bases sitting between them. Germline V gene sequence: CDR1 SEHNR, CDR2 FQNEAQ (reference sequence). The CDR3 here is CASSLGSRELFF. CDR3 DNA sequence: TGTGCCAGCAGCCTTGGGAGTCGGGAGCTGTTTTTT.

This clonotype was detected a few times. The chain employs TRBV7-2 and TRBJ1-2; no firm D call. The CDR3 spans 15 residues. Trimming shortened V by 8 bases and J by 1 base, and 17 bases separated the two germline ends. Germline V gives CDR1 SGHTA, CDR2 FQGNSA. CDR3 nucleotides: TGTGCCAGCTCCAAAGTGGCAGGAGATAACTATGGCTACACCTTC. This encodes CASSKVAGDNYGYTF.

This clonotype has at least ten counts. The chain joins TRBV2 to TRBJ2-1; the match to TRBD1 covers 8 bases. This CDR3 spans 15 amino acids. Germline CDR1 SNHLY, CDR2 FYNNEI. V shed 4 bases and J 0 bases; nucleotides not matched to a gene: 2. The CDR3, as DNA: TGTGCCAGCAGTGGGCAGGGGGCCTCCTACAATGAGCAGTTCTTC. Amino acids: CASSGQGASYNEQFF.

This clonotype was observed at least ten times. The J gene is TRBJ2-1, the V gene TRBV6-2 or TRBV6-3; D is ambiguous. The length of the CDR3 is 16 residues. Per the germline V gene, CDR1 is MNHEY and CDR2 is SVGEGT. Between the trimmed V and J ends, which lost 0 bases and 4 bases, there was a span of 13 bases. The DNA for the CDR3 is TGTGCCAGCAGTTACTCGACCATCCGTCAATACAATGAGCAGTTCTTC. This translates into CASSYSTIRQYNEQFF.

This clonotype turned up a few times. The rearrangement joins TRBV5-1 to TRBJ2-5, with TRBD2 matching over 9 bases. Trimming at V came to 3 bases and at J to 5 bases, leaving 17 bases not matched to a gene. Germline CDR1 SGHRS, CDR2 YFSETQ. The CDR3 length is 18 residues. The CDR3 protein is CASSSGTAASGNSETQYF. As DNA, the CDR3 is TGCGCCAGCAGCTCCGGGACCGCGGCTAGCGGGAATTCGGAGACCCAGTACTTC.

Written as DNA, the CDR3 is TGTGCCACCAGTCTCGAACGGACTAATGAAAAACTGTTTTTT. Its translation is CATSLERTNEKLFF. The chain uses TRBV15 and TRBJ1-4; D is unclear. The CDR3 has 14 amino acids. The V gene's germline CDR1 is LNHNV and CDR2 YYDKDF (reference sequence). V was clipped by 6 bases and J by 2 bases, with 10 bases between them.

This clonotype showed up just a few times. The chain employs TRBV30 and TRBJ2-2; D may match TRBD1 or TRBD2 (5 bases each). Germline V gives CDR1 GTSNPN, CDR2 SVGIG (reference sequence). The V end lost 4 bases, the J end lost 4 bases, and 16 bases lay between the germline ends. CDR3 length: 15 residues. CDR3: CAWTRGGGVTGELFF. CDR3 in DNA: TGTGCCTGGACCCGGGGTGGGGGTGTCACCGGGGAGCTGTTTTTT. The variable domain in full, completed from reference TRBV30 and TRBJ2-2, reads SQTIHQWPATLVQPVGSPLSLECTVEGTSNPNLYWYRQAAGRGLQLLFYSVGIGQISSEVPQNLSASRPQDRQFILSSKKLLLSDSGFYLCAWTRGGGVTGELFFGEGSRLTVL.